The next 6 T cell receptor beta chains were all read from a single sample in a study of T cells after yellow fever vaccination. TCRdb re-called the 5' RACE reads with MiXCR, one entry per CDR3 protein. The table lists around 550,000 distinct CDR3 sequences, under 25% of them singletons. The sequencing used PBMCs, collected 15 days after the yellow fever booster vaccination. All receptors derive from a man aged 25-45 years who received the YFV17D yellow fever vaccine.

This clonotype was seen only a few times. J is TRBJ2-1 and V is TRBV11-1; D is perhaps TRBD2 (6 bases). Trimming left V 5 bases short and J 2 bases short, with 13 bases between. CDR1 SGHAT and CDR2 FQDESV come from the germline V gene (reference sequence). This CDR3 is 15 amino acids long. The CDR3 DNA is TGTGCCAGCAGCCCCCAATGGGGGGCCTACAATGAGCAGTTCTTC. Residues: CASSPQWGAYNEQFF.

This chain joins TRBV7-9 and TRBJ2-2; 7 bases map to TRBD2. This CDR3 region has 12 residues. From germline, CDR1 is SEHNR and CDR2 FQNEAQ (reference sequence). V shed 7 bases and J 6 bases; nucleotides not matched to a gene: 2. The CDR3 loop reads CASTLAAGELFF. The CDR3 coding sequence is TGTGCCAGCACCCTAGCGGCCGGGGAGCTGTTTTTT.

This clonotype was found a few times. The chain links TRBV10-3 to TRBJ2-7; TRBD1 matches 8 bases. This CDR3 contains 14 residues. Germline V lookup: CDR1 ENHRY, CDR2 SYGVKD. The V segment lost 6 bases and the J segment 5 bases; nucleotides outside the gene matches: 9. This CDR3 is CAISVDRDRNEQYF. The CDR3 nucleotides read TGTGCCATCAGCGTGGACAGGGATCGTAACGAGCAGTACTTC.

This clonotype was detected a few times. J is TRBJ2-1 and V is TRBV5-1; 8 bases agree with TRBD1. V gave up 4 bases and J gave up 6 bases; unmatched junction bases: 12. In germline, CDR1 is SGHRS, CDR2 YFSETQ. CDR3 length: 16 residues. The CDR3 DNA reads TGCGCCAGCAGCACCGGGACAGGTTTGGGGTTCAATGAGCAGTTCTTC. It is translated as CASSTGTGLGFNEQFF.

This clonotype was seen a few times. The chain has TRBV29-1 and TRBJ2-1, with D perhaps assigned TRBD1 or TRBD2 (5 bases each). CDR3 length: 9 residues. V lost 5 bases and J 13 bases, leaving 9 bases between the germline ends. Germline assignment: CDR1 SQVTM and CDR2 ANQGSEA. The CDR3 DNA follows: TGCAGCGTTATCGGGACCCAGTTCTTC. It is translated as CSVIGTQFF.

This chain uses TRBV7-8 with TRBJ1-1, with D tentatively TRBD1 (5 bases). This CDR3 spans 14 amino acids. Germline V CDR1 and CDR2: SGHVS, FQNEAQ. V shed 2 bases and J shed 6 bases, with 13 bases lying between them. The CDR3 protein is CASSLIRDGSEAFF. DNA of the CDR3: TGTGCCAGCAGCTTAATCAGGGATGGTTCTGAAGCTTTCTTT.